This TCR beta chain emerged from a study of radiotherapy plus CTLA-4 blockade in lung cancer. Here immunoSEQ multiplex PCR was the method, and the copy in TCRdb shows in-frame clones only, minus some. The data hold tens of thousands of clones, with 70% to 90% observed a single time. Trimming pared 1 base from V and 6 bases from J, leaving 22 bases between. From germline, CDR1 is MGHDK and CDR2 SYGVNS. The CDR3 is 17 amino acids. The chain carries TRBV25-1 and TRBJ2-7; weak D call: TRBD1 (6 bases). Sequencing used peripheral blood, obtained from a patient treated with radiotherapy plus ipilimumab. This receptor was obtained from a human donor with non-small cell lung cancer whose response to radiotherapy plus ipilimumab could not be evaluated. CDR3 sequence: CASSEFPARGNLGEQYF. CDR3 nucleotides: TGTGCCAGCAGTGAATTTCCCGCCAGGGGCAACTTGGGCGAGCAGTACTTC.